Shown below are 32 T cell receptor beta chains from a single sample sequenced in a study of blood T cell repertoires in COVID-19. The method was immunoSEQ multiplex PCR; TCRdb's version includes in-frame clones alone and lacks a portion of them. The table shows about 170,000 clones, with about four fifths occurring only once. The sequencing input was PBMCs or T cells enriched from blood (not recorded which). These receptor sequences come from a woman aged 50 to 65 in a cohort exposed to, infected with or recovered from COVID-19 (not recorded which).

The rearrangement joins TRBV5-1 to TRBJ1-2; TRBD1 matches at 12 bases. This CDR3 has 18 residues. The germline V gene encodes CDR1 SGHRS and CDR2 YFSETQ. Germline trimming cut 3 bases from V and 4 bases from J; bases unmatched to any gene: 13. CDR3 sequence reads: CASSSEPGQGAVGYGYTF. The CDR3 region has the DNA TGCGCCAGCAGCTCTGAGCCGGGACAGGGGGCGGTAGGCTATGGCTACACCTTC.

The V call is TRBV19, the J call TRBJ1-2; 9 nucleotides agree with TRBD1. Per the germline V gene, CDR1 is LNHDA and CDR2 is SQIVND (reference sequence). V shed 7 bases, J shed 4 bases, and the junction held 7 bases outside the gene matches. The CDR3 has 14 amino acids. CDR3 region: CASKGQGGAYGYTF. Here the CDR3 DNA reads TGTGCCAGTAAGGGACAGGGAGGTGCCTATGGCTACACCTTC.

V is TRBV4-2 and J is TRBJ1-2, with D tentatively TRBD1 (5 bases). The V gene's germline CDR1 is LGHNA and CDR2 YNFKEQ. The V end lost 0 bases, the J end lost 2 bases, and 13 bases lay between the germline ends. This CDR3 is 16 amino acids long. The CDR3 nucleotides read TGTGCCAGCAGCCAAGATCAATGGAACAGGAACTATGGCTACACCTTC. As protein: CASSQDQWNRNYGYTF.

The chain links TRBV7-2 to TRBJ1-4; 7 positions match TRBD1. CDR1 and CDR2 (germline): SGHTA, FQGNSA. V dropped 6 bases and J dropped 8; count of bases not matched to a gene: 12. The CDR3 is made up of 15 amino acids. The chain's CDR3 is CASSLTGTVGEKLFF. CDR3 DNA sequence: TGTGCCAGCAGTCTGACCGGGACAGTAGGGGAAAAACTGTTTTTT.

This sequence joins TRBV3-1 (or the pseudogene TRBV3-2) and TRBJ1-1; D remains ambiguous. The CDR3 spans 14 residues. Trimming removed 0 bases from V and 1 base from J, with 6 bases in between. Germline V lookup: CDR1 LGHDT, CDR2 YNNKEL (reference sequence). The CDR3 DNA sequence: TGTGCCAGCAGCCAAGAGCGGAGGAACACTGAAGCTTTCTTT. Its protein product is CASSQERRNTEAFF.

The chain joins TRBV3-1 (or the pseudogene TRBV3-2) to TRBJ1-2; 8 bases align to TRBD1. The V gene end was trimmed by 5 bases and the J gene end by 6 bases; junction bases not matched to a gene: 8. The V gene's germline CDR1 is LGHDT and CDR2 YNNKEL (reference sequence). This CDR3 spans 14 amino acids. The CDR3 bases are TGTGCCAGCAGCTCCCAGGACAGGGTGGATGGCTACACCTTC. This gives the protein CASSSQDRVDGYTF.

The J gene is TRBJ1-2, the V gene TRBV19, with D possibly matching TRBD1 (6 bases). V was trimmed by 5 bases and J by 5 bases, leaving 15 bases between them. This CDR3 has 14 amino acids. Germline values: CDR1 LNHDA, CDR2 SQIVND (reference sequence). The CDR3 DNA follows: TGTGCCAGTAGTCAAGGACAGAACAATTATGGCTACACCTTC. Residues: CASSQGQNNYGYTF.

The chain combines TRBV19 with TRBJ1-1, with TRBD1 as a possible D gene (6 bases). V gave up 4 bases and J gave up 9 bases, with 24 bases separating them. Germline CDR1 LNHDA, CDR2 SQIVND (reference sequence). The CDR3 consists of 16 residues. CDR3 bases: TGTGCCAGTAGTAGCCTTCCGGGACAAAGAGCAGAAAAAGCTTTCTTT. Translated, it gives CASSSLPGQRAEKAFF.

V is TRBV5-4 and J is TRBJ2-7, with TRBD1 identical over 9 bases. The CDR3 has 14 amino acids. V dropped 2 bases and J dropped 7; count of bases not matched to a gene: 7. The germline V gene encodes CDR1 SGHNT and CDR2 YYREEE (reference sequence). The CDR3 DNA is TGTGCCAGCAGCTTAACAGGGGGCGCGGGGGAGCAGTACTTC. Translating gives CASSLTGGAGEQYF. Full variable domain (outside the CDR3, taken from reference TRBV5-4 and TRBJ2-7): ETGVTQSPTHLIKTRGQQVTLRCSSQSGHNTVSWYQQALGQGPQFIFQYYREEENGRGNFPPRFSGLQFPNYSSELNVNALELDDSALYLCASSLTGGAGEQYFGPGTRLTVT.

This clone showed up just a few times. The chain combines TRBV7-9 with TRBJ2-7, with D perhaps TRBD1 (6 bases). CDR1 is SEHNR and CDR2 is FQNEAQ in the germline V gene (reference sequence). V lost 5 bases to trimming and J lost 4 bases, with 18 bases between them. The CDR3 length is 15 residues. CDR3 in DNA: TGTGCCAGCAGCCCCCAGGGACAAAAGGGATACGAGCAGTACTTC. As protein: CASSPQGQKGYEQYF.

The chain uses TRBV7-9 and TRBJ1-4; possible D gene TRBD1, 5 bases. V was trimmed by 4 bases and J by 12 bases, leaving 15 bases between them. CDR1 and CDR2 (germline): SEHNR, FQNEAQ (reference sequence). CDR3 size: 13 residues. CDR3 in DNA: TGTGCCAGCAGCTCCGGAGCGGGGCAACAACTGTTTTTT. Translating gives CASSSGAGQQLFF.

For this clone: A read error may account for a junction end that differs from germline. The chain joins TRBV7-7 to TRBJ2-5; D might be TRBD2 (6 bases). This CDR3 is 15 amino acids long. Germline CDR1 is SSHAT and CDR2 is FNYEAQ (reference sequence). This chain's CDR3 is CASSLTGGIPETQYF. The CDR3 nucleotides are TGTGCTAGCAGCTTAACCGGGGGTATCCCAGAGACCCAGTACTTC.

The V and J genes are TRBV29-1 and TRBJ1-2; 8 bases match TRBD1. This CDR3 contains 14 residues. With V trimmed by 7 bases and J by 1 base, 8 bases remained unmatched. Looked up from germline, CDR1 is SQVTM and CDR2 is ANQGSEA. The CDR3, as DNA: TGCAGCGCTAGGCAGGGGGCGGATAACTATGGCTACACCTTC. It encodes CSARQGADNYGYTF.

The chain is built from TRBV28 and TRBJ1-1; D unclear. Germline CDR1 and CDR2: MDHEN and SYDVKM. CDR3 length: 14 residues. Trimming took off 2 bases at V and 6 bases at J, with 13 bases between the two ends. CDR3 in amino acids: CASSLNQEISEAFF. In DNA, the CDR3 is TGTGCCAGCAGTTTAAACCAGGAAATATCTGAAGCTTTCTTT.

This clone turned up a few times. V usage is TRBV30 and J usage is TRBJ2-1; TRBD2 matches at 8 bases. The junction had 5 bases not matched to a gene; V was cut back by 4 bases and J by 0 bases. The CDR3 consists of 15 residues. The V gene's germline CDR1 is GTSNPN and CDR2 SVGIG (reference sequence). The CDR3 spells CAWMFAGGSYNEQFF. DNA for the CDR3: TGTGCCTGGATGTTTGCGGGGGGCTCCTACAATGAGCAGTTCTTC.

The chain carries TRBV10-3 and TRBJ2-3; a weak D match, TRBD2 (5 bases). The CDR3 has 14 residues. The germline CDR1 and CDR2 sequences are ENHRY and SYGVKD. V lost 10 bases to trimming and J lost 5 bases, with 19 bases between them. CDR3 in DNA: TGTGCCACCAAGACTACCTCCCTGTTAGATACGCAGTATTTT. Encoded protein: CATKTTSLLDTQYF.

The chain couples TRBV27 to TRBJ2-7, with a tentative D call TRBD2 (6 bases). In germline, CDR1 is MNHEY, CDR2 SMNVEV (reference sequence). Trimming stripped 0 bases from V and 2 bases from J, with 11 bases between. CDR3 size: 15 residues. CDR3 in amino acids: CASSLSWPGAYEQYF. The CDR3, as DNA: TGTGCCAGCAGTTTATCGTGGCCGGGGGCCTACGAGCAGTACTTC.

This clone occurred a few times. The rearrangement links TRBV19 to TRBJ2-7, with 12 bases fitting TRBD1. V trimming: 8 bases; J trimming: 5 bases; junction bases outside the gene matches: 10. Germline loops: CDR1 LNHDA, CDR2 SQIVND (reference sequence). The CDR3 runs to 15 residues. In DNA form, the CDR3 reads TGTGCCAGTGCCCCGGGACAGGGGGCGGTCGACGAGCAGTACTTC. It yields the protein CASAPGQGAVDEQYF.

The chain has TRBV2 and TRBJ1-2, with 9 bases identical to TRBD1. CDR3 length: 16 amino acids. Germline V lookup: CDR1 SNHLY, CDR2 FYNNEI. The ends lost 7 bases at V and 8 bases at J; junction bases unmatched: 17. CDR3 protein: CASIMGTGTGRQGYTF. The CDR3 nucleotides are TGTGCCAGCATCATGGGGACCGGGACAGGGAGGCAAGGCTACACCTTC.

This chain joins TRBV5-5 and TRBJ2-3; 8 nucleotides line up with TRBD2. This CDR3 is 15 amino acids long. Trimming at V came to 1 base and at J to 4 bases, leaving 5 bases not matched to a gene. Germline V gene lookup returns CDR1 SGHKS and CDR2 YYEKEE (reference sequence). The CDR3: CASSLSLSGADTQYF. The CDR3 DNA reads TGTGCCAGCAGCTTGTCCCTTAGCGGGGCAGATACGCAGTATTTT. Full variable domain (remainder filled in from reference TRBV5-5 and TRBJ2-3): DAGVTQSPTHLIKTRGQQVTLRCSPISGHKSVSWYQQVLGQGPQFIFQYYEKEERGRGNFPDRFSARQFPNYSSELNVNALLLGDSALYLCASSLSLSGADTQYFGPGTRLTVL.

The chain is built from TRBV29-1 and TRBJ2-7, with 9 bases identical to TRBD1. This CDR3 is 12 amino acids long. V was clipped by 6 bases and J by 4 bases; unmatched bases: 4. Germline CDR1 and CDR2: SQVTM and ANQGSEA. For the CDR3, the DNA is TGCAGCGTACAGGGGGCGCCTTACGAGCAGTACTTC. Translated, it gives CSVQGAPYEQYF.

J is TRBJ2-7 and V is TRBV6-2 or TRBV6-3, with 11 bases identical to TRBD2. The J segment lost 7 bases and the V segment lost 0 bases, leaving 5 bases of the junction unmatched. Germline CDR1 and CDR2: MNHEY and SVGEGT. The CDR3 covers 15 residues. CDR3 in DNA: TGTGCCAGCAGTTACTCCACTAGCGGGGGCCGGGAGCAGTACTTC. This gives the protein CASSYSTSGGREQYF.

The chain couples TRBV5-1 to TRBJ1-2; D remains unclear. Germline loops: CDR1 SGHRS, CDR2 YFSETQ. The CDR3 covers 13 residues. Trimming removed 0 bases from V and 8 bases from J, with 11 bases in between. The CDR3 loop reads CASSLVWAQGYTF. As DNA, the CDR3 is TGCGCCAGCAGCTTGGTATGGGCACAAGGCTACACCTTC.

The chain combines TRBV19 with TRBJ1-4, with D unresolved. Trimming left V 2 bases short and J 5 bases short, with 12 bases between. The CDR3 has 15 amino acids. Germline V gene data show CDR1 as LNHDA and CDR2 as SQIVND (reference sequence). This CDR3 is CASSILGSPNEKLFF. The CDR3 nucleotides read TGTGCCAGTAGTATACTAGGCAGCCCAAATGAAAAACTGTTTTTT.

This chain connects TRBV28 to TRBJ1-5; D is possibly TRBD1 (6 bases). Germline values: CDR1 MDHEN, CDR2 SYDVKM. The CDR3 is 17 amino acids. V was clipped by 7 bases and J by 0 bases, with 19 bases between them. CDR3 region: CASTSPSGGHSNQPQHF. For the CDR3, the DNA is TGTGCCAGCACCTCACCTTCCGGGGGGCATAGCAATCAGCCCCAGCATTTT.

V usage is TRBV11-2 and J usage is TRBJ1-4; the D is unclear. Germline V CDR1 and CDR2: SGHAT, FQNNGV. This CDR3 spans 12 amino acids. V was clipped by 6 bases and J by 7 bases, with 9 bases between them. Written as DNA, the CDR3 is TGTGCCAGCAGGGGCCTGGGTGAAAAACTGTTTTTT. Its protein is CASRGLGEKLFF.

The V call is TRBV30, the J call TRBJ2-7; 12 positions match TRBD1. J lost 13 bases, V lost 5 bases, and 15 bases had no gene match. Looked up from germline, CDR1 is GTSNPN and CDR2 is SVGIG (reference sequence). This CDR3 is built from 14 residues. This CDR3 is CAWGTGGASGPFYF. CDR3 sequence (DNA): TGTGCCTGGGGGACAGGGGGCGCGTCCGGGCCGTTTTACTTC.

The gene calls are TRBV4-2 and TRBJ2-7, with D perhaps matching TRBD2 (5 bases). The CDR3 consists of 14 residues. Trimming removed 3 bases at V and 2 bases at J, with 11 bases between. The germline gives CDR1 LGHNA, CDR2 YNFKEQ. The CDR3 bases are TGTGCCAGCAGCCAGACAAGCGGTCCCTACGAGCAGTACTTC. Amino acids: CASSQTSGPYEQYF.

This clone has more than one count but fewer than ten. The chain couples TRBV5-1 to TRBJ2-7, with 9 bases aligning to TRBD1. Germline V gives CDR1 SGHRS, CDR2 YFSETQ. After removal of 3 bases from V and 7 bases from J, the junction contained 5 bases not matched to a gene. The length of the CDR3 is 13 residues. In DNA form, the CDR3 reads TGCGCCAGCAGCTGGGGGGACAGGGAAGAGCAGTACTTC. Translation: CASSWGDREEQYF.

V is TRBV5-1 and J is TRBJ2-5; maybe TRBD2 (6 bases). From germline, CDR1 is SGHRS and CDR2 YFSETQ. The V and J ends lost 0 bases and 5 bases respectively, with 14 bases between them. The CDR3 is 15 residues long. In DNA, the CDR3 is TGCGCCAGCAGCTTGGACGGGAGTCGTGCGGAGACCCAGTACTTC. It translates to CASSLDGSRAETQYF.

The CDR3 here is CASSRDLNYEQYF. CDR3 DNA sequence: TGTGCCAGCTCAAGGGACTTGAACTACGAGCAGTACTTC. The chain has TRBV18 and TRBJ2-7, with a possible D match to TRBD2 (6 bases). CDR1 and CDR2 (germline): KGHSH, LQKENI. Deletions cut 5 bases from V and 3 bases from J, with 11 bases between. The CDR3 loop spans 13 amino acids.

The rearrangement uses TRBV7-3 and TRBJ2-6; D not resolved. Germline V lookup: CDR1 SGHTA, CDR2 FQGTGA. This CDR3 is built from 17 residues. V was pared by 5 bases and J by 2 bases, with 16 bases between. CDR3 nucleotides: TGTGCCAGCAGCCAACCTAGTGGAGAAGCTGGGGCCAACGTCCTGACTTTC. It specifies CASSQPSGEAGANVLTF.